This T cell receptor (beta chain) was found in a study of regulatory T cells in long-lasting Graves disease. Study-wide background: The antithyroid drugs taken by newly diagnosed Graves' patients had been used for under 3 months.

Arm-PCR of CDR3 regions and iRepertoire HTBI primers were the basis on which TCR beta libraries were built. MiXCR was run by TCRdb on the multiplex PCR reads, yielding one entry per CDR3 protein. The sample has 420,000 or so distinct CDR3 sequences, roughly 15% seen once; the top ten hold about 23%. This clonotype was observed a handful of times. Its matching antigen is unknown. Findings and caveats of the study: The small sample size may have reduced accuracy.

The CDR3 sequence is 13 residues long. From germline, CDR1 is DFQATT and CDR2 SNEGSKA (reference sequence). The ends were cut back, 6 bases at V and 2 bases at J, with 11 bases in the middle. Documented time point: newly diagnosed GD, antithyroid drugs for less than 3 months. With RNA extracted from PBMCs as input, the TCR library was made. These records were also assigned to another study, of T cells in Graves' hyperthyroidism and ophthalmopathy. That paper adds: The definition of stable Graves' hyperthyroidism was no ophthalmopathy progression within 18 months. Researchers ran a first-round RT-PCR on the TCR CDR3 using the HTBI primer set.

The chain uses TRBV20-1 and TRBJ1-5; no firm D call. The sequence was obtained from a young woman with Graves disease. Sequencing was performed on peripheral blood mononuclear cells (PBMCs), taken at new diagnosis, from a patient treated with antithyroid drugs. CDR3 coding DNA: TGCAGTGCCAACGGACGGCGCAATCAGCCCCAGCATTTT. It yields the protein CSANGRRNQPQHF.